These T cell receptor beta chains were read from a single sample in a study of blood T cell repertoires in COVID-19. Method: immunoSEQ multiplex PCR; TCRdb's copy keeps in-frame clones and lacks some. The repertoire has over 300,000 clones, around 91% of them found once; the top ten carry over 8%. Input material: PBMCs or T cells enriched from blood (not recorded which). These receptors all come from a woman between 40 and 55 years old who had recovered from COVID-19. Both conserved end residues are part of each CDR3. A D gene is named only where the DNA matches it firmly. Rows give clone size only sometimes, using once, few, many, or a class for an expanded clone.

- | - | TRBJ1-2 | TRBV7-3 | TGTGCCAGCAGTCCCGGGCAGGGTAGCCACTATGGCTACACCTTC | CASSPGQGSHYGYTF
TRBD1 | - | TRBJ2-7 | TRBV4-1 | TGCGCCAGCAGCCAAGATCCCCGTGGGGACAGCACCTACGAGCAGTACTTC | CASSQDPRGDSTYEQYF
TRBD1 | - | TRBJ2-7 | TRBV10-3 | TGTGCCATCAGGGACAGGGGGTACGAGCAGTACTTC | CAIRDRGYEQYF
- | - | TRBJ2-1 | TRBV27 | TGTGCCAGTTCCGGGACACCTCTTGGGAATGAGCAGTTCTTC | CASSGTPLGNEQFF
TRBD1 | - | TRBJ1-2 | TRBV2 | TGTGCCAGCAGTGCGGACAGGGGGCTTAACTATGGCTACACCTTC | CASSADRGLNYGYTF
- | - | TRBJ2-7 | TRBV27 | TGTGCCAGCTCTGCCCTAGCGCGCCCCTACGAGCAGTACTTC | CASSALARPYEQYF
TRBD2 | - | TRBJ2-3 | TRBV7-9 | TGTGCCAGCAGCTGGGGACTAGCGGGAGGAACAGATACGCAGTATTTT | CASSWGLAGGTDTQYF
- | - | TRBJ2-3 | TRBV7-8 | TGTGCCAGCAGCTTGTGGGGGAGGCGAACAGATACGCAGTATTTT | CASSLWGRRTDTQYF
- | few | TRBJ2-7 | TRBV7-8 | TGTGCCTTAGGTCCCCAGGGGGGTTACGAGCAGTACTTC | CALGPQGGYEQYF
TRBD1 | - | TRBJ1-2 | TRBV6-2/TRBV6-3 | TGTGCCAGCAGTCAACTCGGGCAGGGGGCGCATCGGAACTATGGCTACACCTTC | CASSQLGQGAHRNYGYTF
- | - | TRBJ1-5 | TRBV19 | TGTGCCAGTAGTATAATCGGGGAGGGACAGCCCCAGCATTTT | CASSIIGEGQPQHF
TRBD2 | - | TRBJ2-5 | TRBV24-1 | TGTGCCACCAGTGGCCCCGGGACTAGCGCGTTCCAAGAGACCCAGTACTTC | CATSGPGTSAFQETQYF
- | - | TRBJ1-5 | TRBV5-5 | TGTGCCAGCAGCTTGGGTTCGGGGGTGAGTGAACCCCAGCATTTT | CASSLGSGVSEPQHF
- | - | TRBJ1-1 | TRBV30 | TGTGCCTGGAGTGTACTTAGGAGTGGCAGTGAAGCTTTCTTT | CAWSVLRSGSEAFF
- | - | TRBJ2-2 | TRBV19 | TGTGCCACCCTGGCCCCGAACACCGGGGAGCTGTTTTTT | CATLAPNTGELFF
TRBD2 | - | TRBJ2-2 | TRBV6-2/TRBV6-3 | TGTGCCAGCAGTTCCCCGGGACTAGGGGACACCGGGGAGCTGTTTTTT | CASSSPGLGDTGELFF
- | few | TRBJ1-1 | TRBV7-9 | TGTGCCAGCAGCGTGTACGGGGACACTGAAGCTTTCTTT | CASSVYGDTEAFF
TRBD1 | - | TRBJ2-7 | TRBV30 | TGTGCCTACGGACAGGGGGCCTCCTACGAGCAGTACTTC | CAYGQGASYEQYF
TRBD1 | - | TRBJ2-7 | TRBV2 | TGTGCCAGCAGTGGACAGGGGGTCTCCAAAGGGTACGAGCAGTACTTC | CASSGQGVSKGYEQYF
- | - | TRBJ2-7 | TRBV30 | TGTGCCTGGTCTCAGGGCCGTTCCTACGAGCAGTACTTC | CAWSQGRSYEQYF
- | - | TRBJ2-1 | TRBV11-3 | TGTGCCAGCACCCTCGACGACGGGAATGAGCAGTTCTTC | CASTLDDGNEQFF
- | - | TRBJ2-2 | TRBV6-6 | TGTGCCAGCAGTTACCCGGGAAGCCGGTCAGCGGAGGGGCTTTTT | CASSYPGSRSAEGLF
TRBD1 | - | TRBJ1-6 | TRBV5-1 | TGCGCCAGCAGCCGGGACAGTGATTCACCCCTCCACTTT | CASSRDSDSPLHF
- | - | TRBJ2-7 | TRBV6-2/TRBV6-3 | TGTGCCAGCAGTTCGGCGGGTCAAGCCTACGAGCAGTACTTC | CASSSAGQAYEQYF
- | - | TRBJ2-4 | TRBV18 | TGTGCCAGCTCACCACCGGGGGGTGGAATTCAGTACTTC | CASSPPGGGIQYF
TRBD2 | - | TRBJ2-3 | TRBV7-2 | TGTGCCAGCAGCTCGACCGTTAGCGGGGGGGCCTCAGATACGCAGTATTTT | CASSSTVSGGASDTQYF
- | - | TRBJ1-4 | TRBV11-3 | TGTGCCAGCAGCTTCCAGAATAATGAAAAACTGTTTTTT | CASSFQNNEKLFF
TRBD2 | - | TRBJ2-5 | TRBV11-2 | TGTGCCAGCAGCTCCCTGACTAGCCTGGGAGGAGAGACCCAGTACTTC | CASSSLTSLGGETQYF
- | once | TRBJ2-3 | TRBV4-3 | TGCGCCAGCAGCCAAGATTTGGGCCGCACAGATACGCAGTATTTT | CASSQDLGRTDTQYF
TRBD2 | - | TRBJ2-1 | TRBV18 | TGTGCCAGCTCACCATCGACTAGCGGTTACAATGAGCAGTTCTTC | CASSPSTSGYNEQFF
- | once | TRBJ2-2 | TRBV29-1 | TGCAGCGTTGATGAACTTGGTCAATCCGGGGAGCTGTTTTTT | CSVDELGQSGELFF
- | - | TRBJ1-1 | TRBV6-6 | TGTGCCAACACGCCGGACTCGGATAGCACTGAAGCTTTCTTT | CANTPDSDSTEAFF
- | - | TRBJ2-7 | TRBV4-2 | TGTGCCAGCAGCCAAGGATGGCCTCCCTACGAGCAGTACTTC | CASSQGWPPYEQYF
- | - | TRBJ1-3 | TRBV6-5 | TGTGCCAGCACGGCGCGGGGGGCAAATGGAAACACCATATATTTT | CASTARGANGNTIYF
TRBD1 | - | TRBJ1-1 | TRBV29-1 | TGCAGCGTTGATACAGGGGGGAACACTGAAGCTTTCTTT | CSVDTGGNTEAFF